These 24 T cell receptor beta chains originate from one sample sequenced in a study of T cells in Graves' hyperthyroidism and ophthalmopathy. The CDR3 regions of TCR beta were amplified from RNA transcripts. A set of HTBI primers served as the primers for a first-round RT-PCR of the TCR CDR3. TCRdb reprocessed the multiplex PCR reads via MiXCR and lists one record per CDR3 protein. This table holds over 700,000 distinct CDR3 sequences, over 35% found once. The sequenced sample consisted of blood. These receptors were taken from a man younger than 35 with Graves' hyperthyroidism.

This clonotype was seen a few times. Since a far larger clone is one base different, this is likely a read error. This sequence joins TRBV12-3 or TRBV12-4 and TRBJ1-5; TRBD1 might be the D (6 bases). V lost 7 bases to trimming and J lost 5 bases, with 12 bases between them. The CDR3 runs 13 residues. The CDR3 nucleotides are TGTGCCAGCACCTTAGGGGGGGATCAGCCCCAGCATTTT. Translated: CASTLGGDQPQHF.

This clonotype was counted only a few times. One end of the junction is discordant with germline, which a read error may explain. The CDR3 DNA reads TGTGCCAGTAGTGTAGACAGCGGTGGCACCGGGGAGCTGTTTTTT. The encoded protein is CASSVDSGGTGELFF. The rearrangement links TRBV19 to TRBJ2-2; the D gene could be TRBD1 or TRBD2 (5 bases each). This CDR3 is built from 15 residues. CDR1 is LNHDA and CDR2 is SQIVND in the germline V gene (reference sequence).

This clonotype turned up a few times. The chain has TRBV20-1 and TRBJ2-6, with 9 bases fitting TRBD2. The length of the CDR3 is 17 residues. V shed 5 bases and J 4 bases; nucleotides not matched to a gene: 12. Germline values: CDR1 DFQATT, CDR2 SNEGSKA (reference sequence). In nucleotides, the CDR3 is TGCAGTGCTCATAGCGGGAGATGGGAGGTCGGGGCCAACGTCCTGACTTTC. Translated: CSAHSGRWEVGANVLTF.

The sample holds a few counts of this clonotype. This chain links TRBV7-8 with TRBJ2-5; D remains ambiguous. There are 13 residues in the CDR3. V shed 5 bases and J shed 4 bases, with 11 bases lying between them. Per the germline V gene, CDR1 is SGHVS and CDR2 is FQNEAQ. CDR3 in DNA: TGTGCCAGCAGCCCACCCCGCGTAGAGACCCAGTACTTC. Residues: CASSPPRVETQYF.

The gene calls are TRBV11-2 and TRBJ2-3; D possibly corresponds to TRBD2 (7 bases). The germline V and J ends were trimmed by 0 bases and 3 bases, with 16 bases remaining between them. CDR3 size: 17 residues. The germline CDR1 and CDR2 sequences are SGHAT and FQNNGV. The CDR3: CASSLDPSAGATDTQYF. In DNA form, the CDR3 reads TGTGCCAGCAGCTTAGATCCATCCGCGGGGGCGACAGATACGCAGTATTTT.

The sample holds many counts of this clonotype. The chain links TRBV20-1 to TRBJ1-3; no firm D call. V lost 2 bases to trimming and J lost 0 bases, with 8 bases between them. Germline V gene data show CDR1 as DFQATT and CDR2 as SNEGSKA (reference sequence). The CDR3 runs to 14 residues. CDR3 coding DNA: TGCAGTGCTAGACGGAGTGACTCTGGAAACACCATATATTTT. This encodes CSARRSDSGNTIYF.

This clonotype appeared a few times. The chain joins TRBV19 to TRBJ2-6, with D uncertain. V was pared by 1 base and J by 4 bases, with 14 bases between. The CDR3 has 17 residues. Germline V gene lookup returns CDR1 LNHDA and CDR2 SQIVND (reference sequence). The CDR3 reads CASSIVWGSLGANVLTF. The DNA for the CDR3 is TGTGCCAGTAGTATAGTATGGGGATCTTTGGGGGCCAACGTCCTGACTTTC.

This clonotype was recorded many times. CDR3 protein: CRAGTGNQPQHF. For the CDR3, the DNA is TGCAGGGCCGGGACAGGGAACCAGCCCCAGCATTTT. The chain recombines TRBV20-1 with TRBJ1-5, with 9 bases identical to TRBD1. CDR1 and CDR2 from the germline V gene are DFQATT and SNEGSKA (reference sequence). CDR3 length equals 12 residues.

On this clonotype: A single base separates this from a much larger clone, so it may be a read error. This CDR3 is missing its conserved last phenylalanine or tryptophan, likely due to a read error. The chain employs TRBV19 and TRBJ1-5, with 9 positions matching TRBD1. Germline V gene lookup returns CDR1 LNHDA and CDR2 SQIVND (reference sequence). Trimming took 5 bases from V and 6 from J; bases not matched to a gene: 2. CDR3 length equals 13 residues. The CDR3 is CASSDRGGQPQHL. The CDR3 region has the DNA TGTGCCAGTAGTGACAGGGGGGGTCAGCCCCAGCATCTT.

This clonotype was seen ten or more times. The chain employs TRBV2 and TRBJ1-2; TRBD1 aligns across 9 bases. Germline CDR1 reads SNHLY; CDR2 reads FYNNEI. This CDR3 is 15 amino acids long. V lost 5 bases to trimming and J lost 5 bases; unmatched junction nucleotides: 9. The chain's CDR3 is CASSSGTGNWYGYTF. For the CDR3, the DNA is TGTGCCAGCAGTTCCGGGACAGGGAATTGGTATGGCTACACCTTC.

This clonotype came up a few times. CDR3 nucleotides: TGTGCCAGCAGCTTAGCCGGGACAGGGCCCCTGTACACTGAAGCTTTCTTT. It encodes CASSLAGTGPLYTEAFF. The chain combines TRBV7-2 with TRBJ1-1, with 9 bases fitting TRBD1. Germline CDR1 and CDR2: SGHTA and FQGNSA. V trimming: 0 bases; J trimming: 3 bases; junction bases outside the gene matches: 8. The CDR3 covers 17 residues.

J is TRBJ2-5 and V is TRBV6-2 or TRBV6-3; D gene unclear. The CDR3 loop spans 15 amino acids. CDR1 and CDR2 from the germline V gene are MNHEY and SVGEGT. With 3 bases removed from V and 0 bases from J, the gap between germline ends came to 11 bases. This CDR3 reads CASSYSVFYQETQYF. For the CDR3, the DNA is TGTGCCAGCAGTTATTCCGTCTTTTACCAAGAGACCCAGTACTTC.

In this sample, this clonotype turned up many times. The chain combines TRBV10-3 with TRBJ1-2, with D maybe TRBD1 (5 bases). The ends were cut back, 0 bases at V and 8 bases at J, with 16 bases in the middle. Germline assignment: CDR1 ENHRY and CDR2 SYGVKD. This CDR3 is 15 amino acids long. CDR3 amino acids: CAISESTIGGQGYTF. In DNA, the CDR3 is TGTGCCATCAGTGAGTCGACGATTGGCGGACAAGGCTACACCTTC.

The chain is built from TRBV11-2 and TRBJ1-3; perhaps TRBD1 as D (6 bases). The CDR3 is 14 amino acids. V was cut by 8 bases and J by 1 base, with 12 bases left in between. Germline CDR1 reads SGHAT; CDR2 reads FQNNGV. CDR3 in DNA: TGTGCCAGCGCCTCAGGGGTTTCTGGAAACACCATATATTTT. Amino acid sequence: CASASGVSGNTIYF. The full variable domain, its missing parts supplied by reference TRBV11-2 and TRBJ1-3, is EAGVAQSPRYKIIEKRQSVAFWCNPISGHATLYWYQQILGQGPKLLIQFQNNGVVDDSQLPKDRFSAERLKGVDSTLKIQPAKLEDSAVYLCASASGVSGNTIYFGEGSWLTVV.

This chain connects TRBV7-2 to TRBJ1-1; tentative D call: TRBD1 (5 bases). This CDR3 has 14 amino acids. V was shortened by 7 bases and J by 0 bases, with 12 bases between the two germline ends. CDR1 is SGHTA, CDR2 FQGNSA, per germline. The CDR3 DNA reads as TGTGCCAGCACCCTGGACACCATGAACACTGAAGCTTTCTTT. Translating gives CASTLDTMNTEAFF.

This clonotype was recorded a few times. The V gene is TRBV19, the J gene TRBJ1-5; TRBD1 is a possible D gene (5 bases). Trimming took off 5 bases at V and 4 bases at J, with 18 bases between the two ends. This CDR3 contains 16 residues. Germline-derived CDR1 and CDR2 are LNHDA and SQIVND (reference sequence). The CDR3 reads CASSPLIGTENQPQHF. The CDR3 DNA is TGTGCCAGTAGTCCTCTCATCGGGACGGAGAATCAGCCCCAGCATTTT.

This clonotype was detected a few times. The chain is built from TRBV4-3 and TRBJ2-5; D gene ambiguous. The ends were cut back, 0 bases at V and 5 bases at J, with 13 bases in the middle. This CDR3 is 15 amino acids long. CDR1 and CDR2 (germline): LGHNA, YSLEER. The CDR3 bases are TGCGCCAGCAGCCAAGATTTGGCAGCGATGGAGACCCAGTACTTC. It codes for CASSQDLAAMETQYF.

Of note for this clonotype: The junction differs from germline at one of its ends, possibly a read error. The rearrangement links TRBV7-7 to TRBJ2-2; perhaps TRBD1 as D (6 bases). The CDR3 extends over 12 amino acids. Germline V gene sequence: CDR1 SSHAT, CDR2 FNYEAQ (reference sequence). The CDR3 DNA is TGTGCTAGCAGCCGGGACACCGGGGAGCGGTTTTTT. The encoded protein is CASSRDTGERFF.

CDR3 residues: CASSVTQGSYEQYF. The DNA for the CDR3 is TGTGCCAGCAGTGTCACACAGGGTAGCTACGAGCAGTACTTC. This chain connects TRBV11-1 to TRBJ2-7; TRBD1 is a possible D gene (6 bases). This CDR3 has 14 residues. CDR1 is SGHAT and CDR2 is FQDESV in the germline V gene (reference sequence). Trimming cost V 6 bases and J 3 bases, with 15 bases left between them.

This clonotype showed up many times. DNA of the CDR3: TGTGCCAGTAGTATAGAGGAGGGGACGTATGGCTACACCTTC. As protein: CASSIEEGTYGYTF. The rearrangement links TRBV19 to TRBJ1-2, with a tentative D call TRBD1 (5 bases). Germline lookup yields CDR1 LNHDA and CDR2 SQIVND (reference sequence). This CDR3 contains 14 residues. Trimming pared 0 bases from V and 5 bases from J, leaving 10 bases between.

V and J are TRBV5-1 and TRBJ2-5, with D maybe TRBD1 (6 bases). Between the trimmed V and J ends, which lost 1 base and 2 bases, there was a span of 15 bases. Looked up from germline, CDR1 is SGHRS and CDR2 is YFSETQ. The CDR3 totals 16 residues. The CDR3 here is CASSLSLSGTQETQYF. Written as DNA, the CDR3 is TGCGCCAGCAGCTTGTCTTTATCCGGGACACAAGAGACCCAGTACTTC.

This clonotype was seen many times. This chain joins TRBV7-9 and TRBJ1-4; no clear D. CDR3 length equals 13 residues. V was clipped by 5 bases and J by 7 bases, with 11 bases between them. CDR1 SEHNR and CDR2 FQNEAQ come from the germline V gene (reference sequence). For the CDR3, the DNA is TGTGCCAGCAGCCCTCCTAACGGTGAAAAACTGTTTTTT. Residues: CASSPPNGEKLFF.

V and J are TRBV12-3 or TRBV12-4 and TRBJ2-7, with D perhaps TRBD1 or TRBD2 (5 bases each). CDR3 length equals 13 residues. Trimming pared 5 bases from V and 6 bases from J, leaving 14 bases between. The CDR3 DNA reads as TGTGCCAGCAGTCCCGGATCCGGGGCCGAGCAGTACTTC. Translating it yields CASSPGSGAEQYF.

The genes are TRBV10-3 and TRBJ1-1; perhaps TRBD1 as D (5 bases). The CDR3 is 14 amino acids. CDR1 is ENHRY, CDR2 SYGVKD, per germline. Deletions cut 2 bases from V and 3 bases from J, with 10 bases between. The CDR3 DNA follows: TGTGCCATCAGTGAGGGGGCAGGGTACACTGAAGCTTTCTTT. Protein sequence: CAISEGAGYTEAFF.